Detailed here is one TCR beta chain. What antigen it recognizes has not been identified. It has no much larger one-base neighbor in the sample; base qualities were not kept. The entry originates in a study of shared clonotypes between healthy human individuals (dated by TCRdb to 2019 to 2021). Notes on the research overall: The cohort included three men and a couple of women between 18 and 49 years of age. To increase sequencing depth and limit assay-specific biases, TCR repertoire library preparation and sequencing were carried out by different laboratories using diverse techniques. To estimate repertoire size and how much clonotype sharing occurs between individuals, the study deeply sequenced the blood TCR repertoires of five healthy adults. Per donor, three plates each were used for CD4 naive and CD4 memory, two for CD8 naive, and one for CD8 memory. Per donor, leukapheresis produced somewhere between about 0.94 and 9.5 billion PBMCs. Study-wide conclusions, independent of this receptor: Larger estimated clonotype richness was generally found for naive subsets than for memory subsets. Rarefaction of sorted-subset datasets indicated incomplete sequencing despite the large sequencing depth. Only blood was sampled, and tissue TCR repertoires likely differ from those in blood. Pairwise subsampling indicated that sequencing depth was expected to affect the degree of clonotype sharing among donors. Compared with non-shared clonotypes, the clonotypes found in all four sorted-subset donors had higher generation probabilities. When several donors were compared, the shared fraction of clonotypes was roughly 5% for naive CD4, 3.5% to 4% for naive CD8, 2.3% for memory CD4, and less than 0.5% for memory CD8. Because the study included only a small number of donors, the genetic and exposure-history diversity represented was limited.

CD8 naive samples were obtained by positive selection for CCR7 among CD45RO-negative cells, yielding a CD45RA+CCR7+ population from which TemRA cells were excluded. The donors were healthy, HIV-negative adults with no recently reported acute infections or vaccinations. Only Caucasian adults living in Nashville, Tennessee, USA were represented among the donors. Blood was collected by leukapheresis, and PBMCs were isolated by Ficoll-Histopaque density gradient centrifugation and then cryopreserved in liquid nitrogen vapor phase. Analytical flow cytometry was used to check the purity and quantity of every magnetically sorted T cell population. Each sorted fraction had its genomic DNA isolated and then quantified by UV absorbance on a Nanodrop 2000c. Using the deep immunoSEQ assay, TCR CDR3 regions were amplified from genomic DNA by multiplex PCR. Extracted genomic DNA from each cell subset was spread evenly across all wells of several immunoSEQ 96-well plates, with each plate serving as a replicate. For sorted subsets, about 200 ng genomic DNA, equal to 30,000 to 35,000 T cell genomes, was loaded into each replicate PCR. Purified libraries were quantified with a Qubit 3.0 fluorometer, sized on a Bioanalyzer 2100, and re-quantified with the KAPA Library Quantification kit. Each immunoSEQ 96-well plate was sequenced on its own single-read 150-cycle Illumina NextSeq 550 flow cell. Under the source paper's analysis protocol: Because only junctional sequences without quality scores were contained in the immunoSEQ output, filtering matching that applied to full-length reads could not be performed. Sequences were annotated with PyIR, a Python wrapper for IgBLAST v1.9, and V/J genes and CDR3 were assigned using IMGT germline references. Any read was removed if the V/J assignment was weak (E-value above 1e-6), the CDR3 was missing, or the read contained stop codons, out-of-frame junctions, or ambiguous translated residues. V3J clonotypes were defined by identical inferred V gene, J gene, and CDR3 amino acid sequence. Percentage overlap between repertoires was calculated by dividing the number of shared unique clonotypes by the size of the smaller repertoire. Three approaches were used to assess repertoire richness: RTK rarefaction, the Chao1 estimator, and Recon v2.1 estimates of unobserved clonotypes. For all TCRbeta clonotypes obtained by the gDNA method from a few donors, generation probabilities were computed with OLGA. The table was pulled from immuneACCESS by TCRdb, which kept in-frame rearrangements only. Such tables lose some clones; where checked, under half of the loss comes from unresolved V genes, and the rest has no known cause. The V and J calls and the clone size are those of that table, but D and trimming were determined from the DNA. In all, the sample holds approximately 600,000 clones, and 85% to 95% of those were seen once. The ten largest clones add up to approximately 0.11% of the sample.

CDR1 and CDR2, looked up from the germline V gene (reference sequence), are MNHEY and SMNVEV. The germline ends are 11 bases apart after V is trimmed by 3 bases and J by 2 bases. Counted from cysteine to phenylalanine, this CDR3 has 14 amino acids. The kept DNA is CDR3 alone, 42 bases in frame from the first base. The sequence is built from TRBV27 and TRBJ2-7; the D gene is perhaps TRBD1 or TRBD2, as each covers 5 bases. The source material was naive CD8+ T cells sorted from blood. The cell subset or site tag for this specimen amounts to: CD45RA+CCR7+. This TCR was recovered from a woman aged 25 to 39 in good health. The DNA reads TGTGCCAGCAGTTTTGGGACCGCAGCCTACGAGCAGTACTTC. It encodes CASSFGTAAYEQYF.